This T cell receptor beta chain derives from a study of cytomegalovirus exposure and HLA in healthy donors listed by TCRdb under 2017. In terms of the full investigation: An earlier analysis of some 600 of the donors reported 276 Gb of sequence data and 95 million to 140 million unique TCR beta sequences obtained from roughly 180 million T cells. An earlier analysis of around 540 of the donors applied high-throughput TCR beta sequencing to assess whether each TCR beta V gene segment acted as functional or pseudogenic. The aim of the study was to test whether cataloging public T cell receptors could identify signatures of past pathogen exposure. The genetic ancestry cluster associated with self-reported Caucasian donors included 81% of the 350 to 500 genotyped donors. To predict cytomegalovirus infection status, the study combined high-throughput TCR immunosequencing, statistical association of individual TCRs with disease status, and machine learning. Class I and class II HLA loci were covered by the typing at four-digit resolution. Roughly five DR-DQ haplotypes were handled as single units for association and clustering because linkage in the cohort was strong. Every repertoire in the discovery cohort had been generated on one and the same sequencing platform. A later analysis re-examined previously published TCR beta repertoires from around 670 donors and added high-resolution HLA genotyping to investigate patterns of TCR occurrence. The study used immunosequencing to profile the T cell repertoires of some 600 subjects and linked those repertoires to cytomegalovirus serostatus. In the later analysis, no new phenotypic data were used to find candidate immune exposures; instead, reliance was placed on TCR beta sequences and their occurrence across donors. On average, roughly 250,000 unique TCR beta nucleotide sequences were sequenced per donor among about 400 genotyped donors of the cohort, with roughly 18% of those sequences being non-productive. In a later genetic analysis, genome-wide SNP genotypes for about 60% of the 666 donors were used, and that subset was treated as a discovery cohort. Alongside the repertoire data, information on donor age, sex, ethnicity and CMV serostatus was compiled. Typing coverage varied by locus: roughly 629-640 donors for A, B, C, DRB1 and DQB1; more than 500 for DQA1; more than 600 for DPA1; roughly 450 for DPB1. Roughly 290 gigabases of sequencing data and roughly 81 million unique TCR sequences made up an early release that covered 640 HLA-typed donors. Along with the approximately 650-subject first cohort, a separate validation cohort of about 110 different subjects was used.

To prepare the library, the immunoSEQ multiplex PCR assay was applied. For the multiplex PCR, a mixture combining 60 forward primers for TCR Vbeta segments and 13 reverse primers for TCR Jbeta segments was used. Amplification of the CDR3 region of rearranged TCR beta genes was performed with a multiplex PCR assay on genomic DNA. The amplified TCR beta libraries were sequenced on the Illumina HiSeq System as 87-base-pair reads. Per the original workflow: A later analysis tallied roughly 78 million unique TCR beta chains across the 610 or so repertoires, and approximately 12 million of those chains were shared by two or more donors. Raw reads were error-corrected and collapsed into unique sequences with a nearest-neighbor algorithm that merged closely related sequences to remove PCR and sequencing errors. V, D and J gene segments were assigned by aligning CDR3 sequences to IMGT reference sequences. For a sequence to be retained, at least a six-nucleotide match to both a V gene segment and a J gene segment was required. A rearrangement counted as productive if the CDR3 had no stop codons and remained in frame with V and J, and every other rearrangement counted as non-productive. Following IMGT convention, CDR3 was defined as the stretch from the second conserved V-encoded cysteine up to the conserved J-encoded phenylalanine. In an earlier analysis of around 640 of the donors, sequences lacking an unambiguous match to a single V gene segment were excluded. An earlier analysis of several hundred of the donors called V segments functional above 56.7% productive rearrangements and segregating when the between-donor standard deviation exceeded 5%. A statistical classification framework was built to diagnose cytomegalovirus status from the catalog of TCR beta chain sequences. A later analysis assigned V and J genes by comparing TCR nucleotide sequences with IMGT/GENE-DB human TR gene sequences. A later analysis assigned CDR3 sequences and most-parsimonious VDJ recombination scenarios with the TCRdist pipeline. A later analysis defined each TCR beta chain by its CDR3 amino acid sequence plus V-gene family, and excluded reads lacking a unique V-gene family. In a later analysis, around 650 highly shared, low-generation-probability nucleotide sequences were removed to address suspected cross-contamination and a sequencing artifact. In a later analysis, a clonal expansion index for each public chain was calculated from normalized within-repertoire ranks of inferred template counts. In a later analysis, generation probabilities were computed with a VDJ recombination model fitted to out-of-frame rearrangements, and the resulting probabilities were checked against IGoR. In a later analysis, TCR-TCR, TCR-HLA and TCR-CMV co-occurrence was scored with hypergeometric tests, and a repertoire-size bias correction was applied to TCR pairs. To estimate false discovery rates, a later analysis permuted the HLA or CMV assignments 20 times. In a later analysis, co-occurring TCRs were grouped using DBSCAN, with TCRdist sequence similarity added in when clustering inside HLA-allele-positive subsets. Co-occurrence clustering excluded repertoires with fewer than 30,000 or more than 120,000 public chains, plus five with anomalous nucleotide sharing. Entries here come from immuneACCESS through TCRdb and include only in-frame sequences with V and J called. Some clones fail to appear in such tables; in the studies checked, an unresolved V gene covers under half of the shortfall, and the cause of the remainder is unknown. For V, J and clone size, that table is used; D and trimming come from the DNA. The sample records about 80,000 clones, roughly two thirds of which are singletons. Under 7.5% of the sample lies in the top ten.

The cohort consisted of hundreds of healthy bone marrow donors. Cohort members were all nominally healthy when sampled, although unrecorded immune exposures were likely present. The donor was CMV seropositive and was included in the group of 250 to 350 seropositive cohort members. A peripheral blood sample was provided by each donor, and peripheral blood mononuclear cells were used for TCR beta sequencing. Genomic DNA extraction from the blood cell samples was performed with the Qiagen DNeasy Blood Extraction Kit. Overall study outcomes, separate from this receptor: A group of highly shared sequence variants was considered likely to be a technical artifact of the sequencing pipeline. A further reported finding was that TCR beta sequences accurately predicted the HLA-A and HLA-B alleles for most subjects in the first cohort. A later genetic analysis associated a missense DCLRE1C variant with V-gene and J-gene trimming of TCR beta chains, and an independent cohort replicated the association. Roughly uniform sequencing depth across donors was assumed in presence/absence analyses, although this assumption may not hold. A total of 164 TCR beta chains were listed by the study as associated with cytomegalovirus. According to a later analysis, TCR association rates differed among HLA loci, with DRB1 alleles showing the most associated TCRs and HLA-C alleles showing the fewest. In a later genetic analysis, fewer N-insertions in productive TCRs were reported among donors in an Asian-associated ancestry cluster than the approximately 670-donor mean. Immune exposure information for the cohort was limited to CMV serostatus. In a later analysis, 15,000 to 20,000 TCR beta sequences were associated with specific HLA alleles at a false discovery rate of 0.05. Because counts were too low, seventeen rarely observed V segments, including chromosome 9 orphons, were excluded from the earlier analysis of some 540 of the donors. Most CMV-associated TCR beta chains appeared to be HLA-restricted in a later analysis, and the HLA associations seemed to be driven largely by CMV exposure. Most TCR sequences were observed very rarely across donors, whereas some public TCRs were present in many individuals. In a later analysis, HLA-associated TCR beta chains showed more clonal expansion and lower generation probabilities than non-associated chains that were equally common. Because some donors lacked HLA typing at each locus, the association tests relied only on the typed subset. A later analysis reported that several top co-occurrence clusters appeared linked to parvovirus B19, influenza, CMV and Epstein-Barr virus. In vitro tests confirmed that three of the cytomegalovirus-associated TCR beta chains recognize cytomegalovirus antigens. Only TCR beta chains were sequenced in this cohort, and the absence of alpha or paired-chain data limited detectable features. Strong co-occurrence of HLA alleles, especially DR and DQ, made assigning TCR associations to individual alleles difficult. In an earlier analysis of around 500 of the donors, most TCR beta V segments appeared in productive rearrangements about 87% or about 30% of the time, broadly matching IMGT annotations. The classifier was reported to diagnose cytomegalovirus status with high specificity and sensitivity in both the original and validation cohorts. Linkage disequilibrium might explain the correlated functional status among segregating V segments, but an unknown experimental factor could not be ruled out. The authors suggested that the approach could potentially be generalized to other disease states and immunological phenotypes. The 87-base-pair reads could not distinguish some IMGT-functional V segments, including TRBV6-2 and TRBV6-3, so those segments were excluded.

Details on this clone: Its target antigen remains unknown. The germline gene is not matched at one end of the junction; a read error may be the cause.

The germline V gene (reference sequence) supplies CDR1 SEHNR and CDR2 FQNEAQ. The CDR3, cysteine through phenylalanine, is 17 amino acids long. Just the 51-base CDR3 DNA is kept, in frame starting at base 1. The chain joins TRBV7-9 to TRBJ1-3, with TRBD1 as a weak D call on 5 bases. The TCR was taken from a woman between 50 and 59 years old in good health and CMV-seropositive. Sequenced sample: PBMCs. The nucleotides are TGTTCCAGCAGCTTATCGCAGGGCCCTATCTCTGGAAACACCATATATTTT. The encoded protein is CSSSLSQGPISGNTIYF.